The rows below give T cell receptor beta chains drawn from one sample of a study of T cells in tumors after PD-1 blockade. The protocol was immunoSEQ multiplex PCR, while the TCRdb copy is restricted to in-frame clones and leaves out a portion. The sample has approximately 20,000 clones, about 84% seen once. Source: PBMCs, taken after anti-PD-1 therapy. The receptors originated from a human donor with advanced basal cell or squamous cell carcinoma (not recorded which). The CDR3 runs from the conserved cysteine through the conserved F or W. A D gene is named only where the DNA matches it firmly. Clone size appears in some rows only: once, few, many, or a class for an expanded clone.

j_call clone_size v_call d_call cdr3_aa cdr3_nt
TRBJ1-2 - TRBV9 TRBD1 CASRGIDSGTGVGYTF TGTGCCAGCAGGGGGATTGACAGCGGGACAGGGGTCGGCTACACCTTC
TRBJ1-1 - TRBV5-1 - CASSLSGLNTEAFF TGCGCCAGCAGCTTGTCGGGGCTGAACACTGAAGCTTTCTTT
TRBJ2-1 - TRBV4-1 TRBD2 CASSETSGRFGNEQFF TGCGCCAGCAGCGAGACTAGCGGGAGGTTTGGCAATGAGCAGTTCTTC
TRBJ2-2 - TRBV7-6 - CASSGEYRRSTGELFF TGTGCCAGCAGCGGGGAATATCGGCGGAGTACCGGGGAGCTGTTTTTT
TRBJ2-7 once TRBV5-1 - CASSLDSEEQYF TGCGCCAGCAGCCTGGACAGTGAAGAGCAGTACTTC
TRBJ1-2 once TRBV28 TRBD1 CASSLLEGQGILGYTF TGTGCCAGCAGTTTACTAGAAGGACAGGGGATTTTAGGCTACACCTTC
TRBJ2-2 - TRBV5-8 - CASSPGLVGTGELFF TGTGCCAGCAGCCCGGGGCTAGTCGGCACCGGGGAGCTGTTTTTT
TRBJ2-1 once TRBV3-1/TRBV3-2 TRBD2 CASSQVATAGGHGEQFF TGTGCCAGCAGCCAAGTAGCTACAGCGGGGGGGCACGGTGAGCAGTTCTTC
TRBJ1-2 - TRBV19 - CASNMGSVRSNYGYTF TGTGCCAGCAATATGGGCTCGGTAAGATCTAACTATGGCTACACCTTC
TRBJ2-7 - TRBV6-5 - CASSKNGYEQYF TGTGCCAGCAGTAAGAACGGCTACGAGCAGTACTTC
TRBJ2-5 - TRBV6-5 TRBD2 CASSTGTSEETQYF TGTGCCAGCAGTACCGGGACTAGCGAAGAGACCCAGTACTTC
TRBJ1-1 - TRBV7-9 - CASSPPPVGNTEAFF TGTGCCAGCAGCCCACCCCCAGTGGGAAACACTGAAGCTTTCTTT
TRBJ1-2 - TRBV2 - CASSEGPTNYGYTF TGTGCCAGCAGTGAAGGGCCTACTAACTATGGCTACACCTTC